The entry that follows covers one T cell receptor (beta chain) sequence. In this sample, this clonotype turned up a few times. Its cognate antigen has yet to be identified. No much larger clone is present one base from it, and per-base qualities are unavailable. This entry is derived from a study of T-cell memory formation after mild COVID-19 (dated by TCRdb to the early 2020s). Regarding the research as a whole: TCR sequence clusters from the two donors were largely donor specific. Longitudinal TCRalpha and TCRbeta repertoire sequencing tracked T-cell clones expanding and contracting after mild COVID-19 in a couple of donors. Two young, previously healthy adult volunteers, one female and one male, were included in the cohort.

The sequencer listed for this sample is Illumina NovaSeq 6000. TCRalpha and TCRbeta cDNA libraries were constructed by 5'RACE with constant-segment primers, with sample barcodes and unique molecular identifiers being introduced. Trizol reagent was used to extract RNA from every sample. Amplification of the libraries took two PCR steps, and the second step added a second sample barcode plus Illumina TruSeq adapters. The libraries were sequenced on an Illumina NovaSeq using 2 x 150 bp paired-end reads. Regarding the original processing steps: Demultiplexing of reads and collapsing into UMI-guided consensus sequences were performed with migec v1.2.7. Using mixcr v2.1.11, the UMI consensuses were aligned to TRA and TRB V and J templates and assembled into clonotypes. A clonotype was counted as expanded or contracted only if both edgeR and NoisET called the change significant, with noise models trained on biological replicates. For edgeR calls, the thresholds were a false discovery rate-adjusted p below 0.01 and a log2 fold-change of 1. As an exploratory analysis of dynamics, max-normalized trajectories of the 1000 most abundant clonotypes were examined with PCA combined with hierarchical clustering. The CD4 or CD8 phenotype of responding clones was assigned using the separately sequenced CD4+ and CD8+ repertoires. TCRdb passed the public sequencing reads through fastp at Q25 and MiXCR, retaining productive beta sequences. Rows are combined by CDR3 protein, so each entry shows the most common genes and DNA. The V and J calls were determined by TCRdb, not by the authors. The sample has approximately 340,000 distinct CDR3 sequences on record, about 16% of them singletons. Of the sample, under 25% falls within the top ten clones.

From the germline V gene, CDR1 is SGHVS and CDR2 is FNYEAQ. The CDR3 runs 13 residues from the cysteine to the phenylalanine. Left in the record is the CDR3 DNA by itself, 39 bases read in frame from the first base. V trim: 3 bases; J trim: 6 bases; unmatched bases: 0. What the work shows at the level of the full study, not this receptor alone: The detection of some responding clones in pre-infection memory suggests that pre-existing cross-reactive memory T cells joined the SARS-CoV-2 response. The study included only a couple of mild cases, and larger cohorts that include severe cases with pre-infection samples were judged to be necessary. SARS-CoV-2 specificity of the second-wave clones peaking on day 37 was not confirmed. Contracting CD4+ clones were found mainly in CM and EM memory subsets, while CD8+ clones were enriched in EMRA. From day 15 to 85, contracting clones showed balanced CD4/CD8 phenotypes, whereas a second wave of clones that expanded from day 15 to 37 leaned towards CD4+.

PBMCs were isolated by Ficoll-Paque density gradient centrifugation. Recombination joined TRBV7-6 with TRBJ2-1; 9 central nucleotides agree with TRBD1. The origin of this receptor is a man younger than 35 who had mild COVID-19 (a few samples of this study predate the infection). The sample titles of this study are shuffled in the database, so cell type and time point are left out; the donor was told from shared clones. Source material: PBMCs or a T cell subset sorted from them (not recorded which). CDR3 reads: CASSLTGGNEQFF. The nucleotide sequence is given as TGTGCCAGCAGCTTGACAGGGGGCAATGAGCAGTTCTTC.